This T cell receptor beta chain was documented in a study of T cell repertoires in cytomegalovirus infection. At the level of the study: Both CMV infection and a matching HLA type were indicated by public TCR beta signatures. Notes on the study in general: Using cumulative public TCR beta family frequency, the authors identified those who carried CMV together with the relevant HLA. HLA-C-restricted CMV-specific TCR beta clonotypes prevailed in the ex vivo response.

V lost 0 bases and J lost 6, with 13 bases in between. CDR1 and CDR2 from the germline V gene are SGHRS and YFSETQ. The CDR3 runs 15 residues. Details on this clonotype: Its antigen is not identified.

TCRdb reprocessed the reads with MiXCR, giving one entry per CDR3 protein. The table lists 250,000 to 300,000 distinct CDR3 sequences, 17% of them singletons, with about half in the top ten. The chain combines TRBV5-1 with TRBJ1-5; D gene ambiguous. This TCR was sampled from a human donor in good health (CMV status not recorded). Some clones in this sample may be carry-over from other donors' samples. The specimen sequenced was CD8+ T cells from PBMCs. The CDR3 spells CASSLGTEGGQPQHF. CDR3 sequence (DNA): TGCGCCAGCAGCTTGGGGACCGAGGGCGGTCAGCCCCAGCATTTT.